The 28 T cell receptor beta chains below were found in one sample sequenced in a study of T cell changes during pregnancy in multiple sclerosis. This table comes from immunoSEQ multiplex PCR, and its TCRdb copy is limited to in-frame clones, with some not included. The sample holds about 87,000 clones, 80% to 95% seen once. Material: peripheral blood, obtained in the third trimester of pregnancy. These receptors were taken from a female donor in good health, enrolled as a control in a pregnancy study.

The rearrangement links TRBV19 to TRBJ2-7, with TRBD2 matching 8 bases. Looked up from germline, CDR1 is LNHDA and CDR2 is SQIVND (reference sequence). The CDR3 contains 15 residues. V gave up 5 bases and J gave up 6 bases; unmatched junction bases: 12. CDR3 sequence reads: CASSWERESECEQYF. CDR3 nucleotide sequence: TGTGCCAGTAGTTGGGAGCGGGAGTCTGAATGCGAGCAGTACTTC.

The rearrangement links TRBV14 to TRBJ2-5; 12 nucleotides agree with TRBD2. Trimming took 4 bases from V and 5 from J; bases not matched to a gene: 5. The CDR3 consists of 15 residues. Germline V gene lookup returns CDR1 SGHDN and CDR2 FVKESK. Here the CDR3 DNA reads TGTGCCAGCAGCCTTAGACTAGCGGGAGCGGAGACCCAGTACTTC. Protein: CASSLRLAGAETQYF.

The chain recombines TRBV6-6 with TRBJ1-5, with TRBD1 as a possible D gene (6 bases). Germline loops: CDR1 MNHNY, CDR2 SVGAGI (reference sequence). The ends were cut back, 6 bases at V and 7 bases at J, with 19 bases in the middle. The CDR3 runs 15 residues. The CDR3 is CASRDRDILGQPQHF. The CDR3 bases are TGTGCCAGCAGGGACCGGGACATCCTGGGGCAGCCCCAGCATTTT.

Here the CDR3 reads CASSLQGAYNEQFF. The DNA for the CDR3 is TGTGCCAGCAGCTTACAAGGGGCTTACAATGAGCAGTTCTTC. The V gene is TRBV11-2, the J gene TRBJ2-1, with D possibly matching TRBD1 (5 bases). The CDR3 totals 14 residues. Trimming took off 2 bases at V and 4 bases at J, with 9 bases between the two ends. Per germline, CDR1 SGHAT and CDR2 FQNNGV.

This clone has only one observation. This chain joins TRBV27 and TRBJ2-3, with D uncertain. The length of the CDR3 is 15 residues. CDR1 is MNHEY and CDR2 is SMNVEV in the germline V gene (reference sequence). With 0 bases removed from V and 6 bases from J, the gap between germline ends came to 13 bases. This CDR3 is CASSLSGSFMDTQYF. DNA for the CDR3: TGTGCCAGCAGTTTATCGGGCAGTTTCATGGATACGCAGTATTTT.

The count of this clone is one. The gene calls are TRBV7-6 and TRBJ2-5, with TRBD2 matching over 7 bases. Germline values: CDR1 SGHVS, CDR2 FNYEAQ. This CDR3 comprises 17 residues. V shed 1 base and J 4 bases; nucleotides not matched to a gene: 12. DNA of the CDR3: TGTGCCAGCAGCTTAGGTTCTAGCGGTCCGGGGGGAGAGACCCAGTACTTC. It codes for CASSLGSSGPGGETQYF. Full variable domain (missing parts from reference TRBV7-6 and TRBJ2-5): GAGVSQSPRYKVTKRGQDVALRCDPISGHVSLYWYRQALGQGPEFLTYFNYEAQQDKSGLPNDRFSAERPEGSISTLTIQRTEQRDSAMYRCASSLGSSGPGGETQYFGPGTRLLVL.

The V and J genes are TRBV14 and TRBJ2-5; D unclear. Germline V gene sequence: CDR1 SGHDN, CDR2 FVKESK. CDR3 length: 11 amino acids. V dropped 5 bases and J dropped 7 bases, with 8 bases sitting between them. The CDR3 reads CASSASGTQYF. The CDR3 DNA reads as TGTGCCAGCAGCGCCTCGGGGACCCAGTACTTC.

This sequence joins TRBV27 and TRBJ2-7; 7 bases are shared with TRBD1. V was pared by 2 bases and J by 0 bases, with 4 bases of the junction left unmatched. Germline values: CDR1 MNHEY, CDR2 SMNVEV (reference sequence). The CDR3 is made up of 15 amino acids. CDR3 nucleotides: TGTGCCAGCAGTTTAACGCCAGGGGGCTCCTACGAGCAGTACTTC. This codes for CASSLTPGGSYEQYF.

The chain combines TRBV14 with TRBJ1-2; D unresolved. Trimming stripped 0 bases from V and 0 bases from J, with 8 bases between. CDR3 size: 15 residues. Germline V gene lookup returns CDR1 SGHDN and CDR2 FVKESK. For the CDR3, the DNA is TGTGCCAGCAGCCAAGAAGCGGCAGCTAACTATGGCTACACCTTC. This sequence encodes CASSQEAAANYGYTF.

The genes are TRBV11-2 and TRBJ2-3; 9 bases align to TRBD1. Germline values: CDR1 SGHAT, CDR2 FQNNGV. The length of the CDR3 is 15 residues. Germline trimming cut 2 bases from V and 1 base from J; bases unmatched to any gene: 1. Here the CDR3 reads CASSLNRGRTDTQYF. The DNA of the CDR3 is TGTGCCAGCAGCTTAAACAGGGGGCGCACAGATACGCAGTATTTT.

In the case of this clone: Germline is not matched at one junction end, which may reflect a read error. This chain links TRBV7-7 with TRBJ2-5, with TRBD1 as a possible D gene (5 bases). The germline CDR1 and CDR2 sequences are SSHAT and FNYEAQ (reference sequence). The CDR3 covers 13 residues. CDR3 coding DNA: TGTGCTAGCAGCCTAGACAGTCAAGAGACCCAGTACTTC. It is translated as CASSLDSQETQYF. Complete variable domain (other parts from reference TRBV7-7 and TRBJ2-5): GAGVSQSPRYKVTKRGQDVTLRCDPISSHATLYWYQQALGQGPEFLTYFNYEAQPDKSGLPSDRFSAERPEGSISTLTIQRTEQRDSAMYRCASSLDSQETQYFGPGTRLLVL.

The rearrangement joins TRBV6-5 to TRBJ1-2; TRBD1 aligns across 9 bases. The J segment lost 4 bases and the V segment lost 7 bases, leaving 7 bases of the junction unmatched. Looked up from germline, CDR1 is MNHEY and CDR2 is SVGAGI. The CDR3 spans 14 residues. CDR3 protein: CASNRDRDAYGYTF. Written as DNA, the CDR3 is TGTGCCAGCAACAGGGACAGGGACGCCTATGGCTACACCTTC.

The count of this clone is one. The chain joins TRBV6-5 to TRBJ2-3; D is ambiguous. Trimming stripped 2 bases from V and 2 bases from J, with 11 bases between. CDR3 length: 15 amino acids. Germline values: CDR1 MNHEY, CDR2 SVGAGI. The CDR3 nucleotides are TGTGCCAGCAGTTACGGTGTGGGCAACACAGATACGCAGTATTTT. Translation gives CASSYGVGNTDTQYF.

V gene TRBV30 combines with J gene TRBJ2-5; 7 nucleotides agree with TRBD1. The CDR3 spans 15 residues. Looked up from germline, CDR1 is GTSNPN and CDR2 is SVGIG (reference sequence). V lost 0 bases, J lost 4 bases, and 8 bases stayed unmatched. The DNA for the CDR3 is TGTGCCTGGAGTGTAGGGGGCCAGGGTGGAGAGACCCAGTACTTC. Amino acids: CAWSVGGQGGETQYF.

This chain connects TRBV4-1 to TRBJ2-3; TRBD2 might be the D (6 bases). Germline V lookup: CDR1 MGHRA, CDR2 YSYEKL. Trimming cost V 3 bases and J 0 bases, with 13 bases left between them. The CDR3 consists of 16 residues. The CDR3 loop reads CASSQVGSGSTDTQYF. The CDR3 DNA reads TGCGCCAGCAGCCAGGTGGGCAGCGGGAGCACAGATACGCAGTATTTT.

The CDR3 is CASPGGGVYNEQFF. The CDR3 nucleotides read TGTGCCAGCCCGGGAGGCGGAGTGTACAATGAGCAGTTCTTC. The rearrangement uses TRBV6-5 and TRBJ2-1; TRBD2 aligns across 7 bases. This CDR3 region has 14 residues. Germline CDR1 and CDR2: MNHEY and SVGAGI. The J segment lost 4 bases and the V segment lost 8 bases, leaving 8 bases of the junction unmatched.

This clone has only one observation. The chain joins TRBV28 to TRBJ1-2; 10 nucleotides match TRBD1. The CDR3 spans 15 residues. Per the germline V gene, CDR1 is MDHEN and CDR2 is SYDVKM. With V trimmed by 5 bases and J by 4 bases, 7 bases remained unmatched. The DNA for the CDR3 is TGTGCCAGCAGTCCTGGGACAGGGGCTTTCTATGGCTACACCTTC. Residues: CASSPGTGAFYGYTF.

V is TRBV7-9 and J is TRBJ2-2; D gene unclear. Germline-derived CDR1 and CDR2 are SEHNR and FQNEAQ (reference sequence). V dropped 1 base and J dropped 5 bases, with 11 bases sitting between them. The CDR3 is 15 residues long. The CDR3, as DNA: TGTGCCAGCAGCTTAGTTGAGCGATGGACCGGGGAGCTGTTTTTT. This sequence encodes CASSLVERWTGELFF.

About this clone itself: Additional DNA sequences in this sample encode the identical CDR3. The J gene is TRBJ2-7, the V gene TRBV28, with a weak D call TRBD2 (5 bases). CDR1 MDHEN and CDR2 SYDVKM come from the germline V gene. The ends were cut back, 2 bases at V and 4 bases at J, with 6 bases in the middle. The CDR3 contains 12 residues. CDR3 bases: TGTGCCAGCAGTTTAGGCGGGTACGAGCAGTACTTC. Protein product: CASSLGGYEQYF. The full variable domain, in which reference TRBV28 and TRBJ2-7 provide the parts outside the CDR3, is DVKVTQSSRYLVKRTGEKVFLECVQDMDHENMFWYRQDPGLGLRLIYFSYDVKMKEKGDIPEGYSVSREKKERFSLILESASTNQTSMYLCASSLGGYEQYFGPGTRLTVT.

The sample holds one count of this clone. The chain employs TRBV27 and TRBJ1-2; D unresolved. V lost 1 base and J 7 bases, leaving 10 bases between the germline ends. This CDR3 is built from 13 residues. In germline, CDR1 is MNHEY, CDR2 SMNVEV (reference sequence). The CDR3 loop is CASSLYPTGGYTF. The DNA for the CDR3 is TGTGCCAGCAGTTTATACCCCACGGGTGGCTACACCTTC.

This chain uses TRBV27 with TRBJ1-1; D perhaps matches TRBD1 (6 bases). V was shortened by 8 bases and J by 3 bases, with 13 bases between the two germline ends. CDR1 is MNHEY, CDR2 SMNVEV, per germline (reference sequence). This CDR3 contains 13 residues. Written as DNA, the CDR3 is TGTGCCAGCGGGGAGGGGGGACACACTGAAGCTTTCTTT. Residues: CASGEGGHTEAFF.

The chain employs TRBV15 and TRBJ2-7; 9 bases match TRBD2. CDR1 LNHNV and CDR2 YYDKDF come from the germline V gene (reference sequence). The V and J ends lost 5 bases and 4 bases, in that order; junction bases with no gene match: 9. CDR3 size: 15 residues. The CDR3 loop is CATSDYSSGAYEQYF. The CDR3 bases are TGTGCCACCAGCGATTATTCTAGCGGGGCTTACGAGCAGTACTTC.

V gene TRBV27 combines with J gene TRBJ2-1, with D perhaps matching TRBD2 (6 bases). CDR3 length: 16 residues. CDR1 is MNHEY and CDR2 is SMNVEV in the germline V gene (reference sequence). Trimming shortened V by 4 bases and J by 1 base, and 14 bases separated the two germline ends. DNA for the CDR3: TGTGCCAGCAGTTGGGGGTTAGCGGTATCCTACAATGAGCAGTTCTTC. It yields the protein CASSWGLAVSYNEQFF.

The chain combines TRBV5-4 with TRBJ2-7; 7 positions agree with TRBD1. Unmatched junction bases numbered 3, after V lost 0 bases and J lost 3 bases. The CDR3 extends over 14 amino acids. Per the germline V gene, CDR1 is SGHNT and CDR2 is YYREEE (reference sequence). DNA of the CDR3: TGTGCCAGCAGCTTGGGACAGGGTCGCTACGAGCAGTACTTC. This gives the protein CASSLGQGRYEQYF. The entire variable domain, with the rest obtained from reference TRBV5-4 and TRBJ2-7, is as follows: ETGVTQSPTHLIKTRGQQVTLRCSSQSGHNTVSWYQQALGQGPQFIFQYYREEENGRGNFPPRFSGLQFPNYSSELNVNALELDDSALYLCASSLGQGRYEQYFGPGTRLTVT.

CDR3 protein: CASRQAGGPSEQYF. The CDR3 DNA sequence: TGTGCCAGCAGACAAGCGGGAGGCCCCTCCGAGCAGTACTTC. The chain combines TRBV2 with TRBJ2-7; 9 bases line up with TRBD2. The CDR3 consists of 14 residues. After removal of 6 bases from V and 6 bases from J, the junction contained 9 bases not matched to a gene. Germline-derived CDR1 and CDR2 are SNHLY and FYNNEI. Full variable domain (outside the CDR3, taken from reference TRBV2 and TRBJ2-7): EPEVTQTPSHQVTQMGQEVILRCVPISNHLYFYWYRQILGQKVEFLVSFYNNEISEKSEIFDDQFSVERPDGSNFTLKIRSTKLEDSAMYFCASRQAGGPSEQYFGPGTRLTVT.

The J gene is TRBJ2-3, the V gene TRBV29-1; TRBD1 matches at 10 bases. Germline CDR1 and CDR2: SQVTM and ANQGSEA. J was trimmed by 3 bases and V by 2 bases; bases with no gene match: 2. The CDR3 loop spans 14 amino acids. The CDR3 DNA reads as TGCAGCGTTGAAAGGACAGGGGGAACAGATACGCAGTATTTT. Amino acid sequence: CSVERTGGTDTQYF.

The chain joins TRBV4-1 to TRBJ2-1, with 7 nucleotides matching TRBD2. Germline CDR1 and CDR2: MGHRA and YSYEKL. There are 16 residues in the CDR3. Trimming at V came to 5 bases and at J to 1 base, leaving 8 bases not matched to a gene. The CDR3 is CASSTWEGRSYNEQFF. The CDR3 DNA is TGCGCCAGCAGCACCTGGGAGGGGAGATCCTACAATGAGCAGTTCTTC.

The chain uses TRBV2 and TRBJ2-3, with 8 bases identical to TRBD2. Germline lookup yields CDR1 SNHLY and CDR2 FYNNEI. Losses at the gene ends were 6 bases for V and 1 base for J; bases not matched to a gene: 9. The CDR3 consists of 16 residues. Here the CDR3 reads CASSAGLEAGTDTQYF. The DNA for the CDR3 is TGTGCCAGCAGCGCGGGACTAGAGGCCGGCACAGATACGCAGTATTTT. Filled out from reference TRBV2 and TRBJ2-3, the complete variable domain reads EPEVTQTPSHQVTQMGQEVILRCVPISNHLYFYWYRQILGQKVEFLVSFYNNEISEKSEIFDDQFSVERPDGSNFTLKIRSTKLEDSAMYFCASSAGLEAGTDTQYFGPGTRLTVL.